The 5 T cell receptor beta chains listed next were all sequenced from one sample in a study of OX40 agonist ivuxolimab in advanced cancers. Data came from immunoSEQ multiplex PCR; TCRdb stores just in-frame clones and leaves some out. The sample contains approximately 74,000 clones, roughly 90% of which appear only once. The material was CD4+ or CD8+ T cells sorted from blood, obtained in a trial of the OX40 agonist ivuxolimab. These receptors originate from an adult with an advanced solid tumor such as melanoma, head and neck, liver or kidney cancer.

The genes are TRBV5-4 and TRBJ2-7; 13 positions agree with TRBD2. CDR3 size: 16 residues. The V gene end was trimmed by 4 bases and the J gene end by 7 bases; junction bases not matched to a gene: 11. Per the germline V gene, CDR1 is SGHNT and CDR2 is YYREEE (reference sequence). The chain's CDR3 is CASSRPGTSGVLEQYF. The DNA of the CDR3 is TGTGCCAGCAGCCGCCCAGGGACTAGCGGGGTCCTAGAGCAGTACTTC. Complete variable domain (other parts from reference TRBV5-4 and TRBJ2-7): ETGVTQSPTHLIKTRGQQVTLRCSSQSGHNTVSWYQQALGQGPQFIFQYYREEENGRGNFPPRFSGLQFPNYSSELNVNALELDDSALYLCASSRPGTSGVLEQYFGPGTRLTVT.

V gene TRBV30 combines with J gene TRBJ1-2; weak D call: TRBD1 (6 bases). CDR1 is GTSNPN and CDR2 is SVGIG in the germline V gene (reference sequence). The germline V and J ends were trimmed by 2 bases and 4 bases, with 11 bases remaining between them. This CDR3 has 13 residues. The CDR3: CAWSTGFVYGYTF. The CDR3 DNA reads as TGTGCCTGGAGTACAGGGTTTGTCTATGGCTACACCTTC.

The chain has TRBV13 and TRBJ1-6; no reliable D call. The CDR3 covers 13 residues. The germline V gene encodes CDR1 PRHDT and CDR2 FYEKMQ (reference sequence). Trimming took off 3 bases at V and 11 bases at J, with 11 bases between the two ends. CDR3 in DNA: TGTGCCAGCAGCTTGGACGTAGGAGCACCCCTCCACTTT. Protein: CASSLDVGAPLHF. The entire variable domain, with the rest obtained from reference TRBV13 and TRBJ1-6, is as follows: AAGVIQSPRHLIKEKRETATLKCYPIPRHDTVYWYQQGPGQDPQFLISFYEKMQSDKGSIPDRFSAQQFSDYHSELNMSSLELGDSALYFCASSLDVGAPLHFGNGTRLTVT.

Written as DNA, the CDR3 is TGTGCCAGCAGCCAAAGGACAAGCTCCTACGAGCAGTACTTC. It specifies CASSQRTSSYEQYF. The gene calls are TRBV11-1 and TRBJ2-7; the D gene is possibly TRBD1 (5 bases). V lost 5 bases and J 0 bases, leaving 11 bases between the germline ends. Germline V gene data show CDR1 as SGHAT and CDR2 as FQDESV (reference sequence). CDR3 length: 14 amino acids.

This clone has only one observation. The V and J genes are TRBV18 and TRBJ2-7; D unresolved. Germline CDR1 reads KGHSH; CDR2 reads LQKENI. Trimming stripped 6 bases from V and 1 base from J, with 10 bases between. The CDR3 covers 13 residues. The CDR3 nucleotides are TGTGCCAGCTCCTGGGCGGATTCCTACGAGCAGTACTTC. It specifies CASSWADSYEQYF.